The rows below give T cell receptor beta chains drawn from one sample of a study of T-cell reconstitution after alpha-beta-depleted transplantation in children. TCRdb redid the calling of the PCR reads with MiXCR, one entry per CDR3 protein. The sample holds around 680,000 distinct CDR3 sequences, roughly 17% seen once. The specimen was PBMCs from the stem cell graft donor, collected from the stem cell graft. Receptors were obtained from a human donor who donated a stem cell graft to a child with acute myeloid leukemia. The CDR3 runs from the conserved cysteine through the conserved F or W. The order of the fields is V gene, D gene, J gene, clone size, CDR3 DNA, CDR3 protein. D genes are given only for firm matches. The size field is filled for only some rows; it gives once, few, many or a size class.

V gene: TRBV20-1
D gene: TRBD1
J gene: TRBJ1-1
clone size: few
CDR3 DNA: TGCAGTGCTAGAAGAGGTCAGGGGGGGAACACTGAAGCTTTCTTT
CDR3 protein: CSARRGQGGNTEAFF

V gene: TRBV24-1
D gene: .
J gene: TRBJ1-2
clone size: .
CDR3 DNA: TGTGCCACCAGTGACCGAACAGGGCGCTACACCTTC
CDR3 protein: CATSDRTGRYTF

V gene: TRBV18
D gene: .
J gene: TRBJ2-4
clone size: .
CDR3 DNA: TGTGCCAGCTCACCAGGCCAGGCGAAAAACATTCAGTACTTC
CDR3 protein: CASSPGQAKNIQYF

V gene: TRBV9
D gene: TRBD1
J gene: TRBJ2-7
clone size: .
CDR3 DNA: TGTGCCAGCAGCGTAGGTGGGGACAGCTCCTACGAGCAGTACTTC
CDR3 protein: CASSVGGDSSYEQYF

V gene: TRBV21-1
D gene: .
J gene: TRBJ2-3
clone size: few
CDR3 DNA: TGTGCCAGCACCACCTCCGGTCATCCGATAGGCACAGATACGCAGTATTTT
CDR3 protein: CASTTSGHPIGTDTQYF

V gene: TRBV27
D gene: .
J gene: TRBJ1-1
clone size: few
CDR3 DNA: TGTGCCAGCACCTTGATGTGGGGAGACACTGAAGCTTTCTTT
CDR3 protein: CASTLMWGDTEAFF

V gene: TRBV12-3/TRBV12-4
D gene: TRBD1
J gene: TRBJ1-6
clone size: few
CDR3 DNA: TGTGCCAGCAGTTTACTCGTGGGACAGGGAAATTCACCCCTCCACTTT
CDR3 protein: CASSLLVGQGNSPLHF

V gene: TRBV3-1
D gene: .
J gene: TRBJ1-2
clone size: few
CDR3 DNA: TGTGCCAGCAGCCAAGCCAACTATAACTATGGCTACACCTTC
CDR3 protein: CASSQANYNYGYTF

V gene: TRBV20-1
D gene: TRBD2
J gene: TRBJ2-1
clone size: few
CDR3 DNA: TGCAGTGCTACCCCTAGCGGGGGGAGCTCCTACAATGAGCAGTTCTTC
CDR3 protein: CSATPSGGSSYNEQFF

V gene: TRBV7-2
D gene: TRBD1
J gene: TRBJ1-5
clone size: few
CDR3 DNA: TGTGCCAGCAGCCCGGGACAGGGGGCTCCCCAGCCCCAGCATTTT
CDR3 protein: CASSPGQGAPQPQHF

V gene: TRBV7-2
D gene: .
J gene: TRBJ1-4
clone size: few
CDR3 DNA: TGTGCCAGCAGCTTAGATTTGGACGCGGTGGAAAAACTGTTTTTT
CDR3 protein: CASSLDLDAVEKLFF

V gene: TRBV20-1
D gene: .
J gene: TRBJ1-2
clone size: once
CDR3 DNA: TGCAGTGTATCTAACTATGGCTACACCTTC
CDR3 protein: CSVSNYGYTF

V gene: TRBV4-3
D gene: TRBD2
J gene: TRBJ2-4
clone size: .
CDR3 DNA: TGCGCCAGCAGCCAGGAACGCGGGGGGGCCAAAAACATTCAGTACTTC
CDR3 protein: CASSQERGGAKNIQYF

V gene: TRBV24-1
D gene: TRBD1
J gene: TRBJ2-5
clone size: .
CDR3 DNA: TGTGCCACCAGTGCTGGTGGGACAGGCCTACAAGAGACCCAGTACTTC
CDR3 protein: CATSAGGTGLQETQYF

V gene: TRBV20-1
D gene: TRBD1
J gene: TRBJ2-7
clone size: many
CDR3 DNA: TGCAGTGCTAGAGAGCTCGGGACAGGGACCTACGAGCAGTACTTC
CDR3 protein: CSARELGTGTYEQYF

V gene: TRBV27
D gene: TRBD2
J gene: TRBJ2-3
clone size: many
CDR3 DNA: TGTGCCAGCCTCCTAGCGGGGGGGTTGGCAGATACGCAGTATTTT
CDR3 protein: CASLLAGGLADTQYF

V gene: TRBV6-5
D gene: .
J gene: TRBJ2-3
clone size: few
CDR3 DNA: TGTGCCAGCAGTTACCGGACTCCCAGCACAGATACGCAGTATTTT
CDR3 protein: CASSYRTPSTDTQYF

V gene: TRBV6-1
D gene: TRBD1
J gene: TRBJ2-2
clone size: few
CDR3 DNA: TGTGCCAGCAGGAGGGACAGCGCCGGGGAGCTGTTTTTT
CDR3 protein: CASRRDSAGELFF

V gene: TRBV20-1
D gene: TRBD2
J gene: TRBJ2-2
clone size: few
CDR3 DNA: TGCAGTGCTAGACCCAGCGGGAGAGACACCGGGGAGCTGTTTTTT
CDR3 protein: CSARPSGRDTGELFF

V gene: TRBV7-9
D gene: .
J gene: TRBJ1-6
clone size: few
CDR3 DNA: TGTGCCAGCAGCTTAGGCGAGACACCCCTCCACTTT
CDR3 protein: CASSLGETPLHF

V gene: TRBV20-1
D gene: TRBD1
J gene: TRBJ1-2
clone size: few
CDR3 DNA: TGCAGTGCAAGAACAGGGGGCGTCGGTGGCTACACCTTC
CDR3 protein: CSARTGGVGGYTF

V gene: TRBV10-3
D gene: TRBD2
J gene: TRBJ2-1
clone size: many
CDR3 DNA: TGTGCCACCTCTTTACTAGCGGGGTTAAAGGATGAGCAGTTCTTC
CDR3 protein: CATSLLAGLKDEQFF

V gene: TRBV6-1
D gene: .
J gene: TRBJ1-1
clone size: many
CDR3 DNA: TGTGCCAGCATTGGACATTTCAACACTGAAGCTTTCTTT
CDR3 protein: CASIGHFNTEAFF

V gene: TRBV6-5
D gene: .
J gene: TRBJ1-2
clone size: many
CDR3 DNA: TGTGCCAGCCGGAGGCGGGCAGGGGATTATTCTGCCTACACCTTC
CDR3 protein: CASRRRAGDYSAYTF